Listed below are T cell receptor beta chains from one sample, sequenced in a study of T cell responses to AZD1222 COVID-19 vaccine. Here immunoSEQ multiplex PCR was the method, and the copy in TCRdb shows in-frame clones only, minus some. The sample lists about 160,000 clones; roughly 90% were seen once. The material sequenced was peripheral blood, taken 28 days after the second AZD1222 dose. These TCRs come from an adult who received the AZD1222 COVID-19 vaccine. The CDR3 runs from the conserved cysteine through the conserved F or W. The D gene is left open where the match is weak. Some rows mark clone size as missing; the rest say once, few, many or name a class of expanded clone.

cdr3_nt cdr3_aa clone_size j_call d_call v_call
TGTGCCAGCAGCTTAGAGGTAAATTCGGAAGGCTGGGGCTACACCTTC CASSLEVNSEGWGYTF . TRBJ1-2 . TRBV7-2
TGTGCCAGCAGCTTGGGGCAGGGTTATGGCTACACCTTC CASSLGQGYGYTF once TRBJ1-2 . TRBV13
TGTGCCAGCAGTGAGTACGGGGGGAACTATGGCTACACCTTC CASSEYGGNYGYTF . TRBJ1-2 . TRBV6-1
TGTGCCAGCAGTTACTCGAAACTGGGGTCTGCTGAAGCTTTCTTT CASSYSKLGSAEAFF . TRBJ1-1 . TRBV6-6
TGCAGTGCTAGTTTATTGTATTACAATGAGCAGTTCTTC CSASLLYYNEQFF . TRBJ2-1 . TRBV20-1
TGTGCCAGCAGTCGGCAGGGGTGGGACACCGGGGAGCTGTTTTTT CASSRQGWDTGELFF . TRBJ2-2 . TRBV27
TGTGCCAGCAGCGGAAACAGCTATGGCTACACCTTC CASSGNSYGYTF . TRBJ1-2 . TRBV2
TGCACCAGCAGCCCAGGACCGACAGGGTCTGTCACTGAAGCTTTCTTT CTSSPGPTGSVTEAFF . TRBJ1-1 . TRBV1
TGTGCCAGCAGTGGACGGAGCTATGGCTACACCTTC CASSGRSYGYTF . TRBJ1-2 . TRBV12-3/TRBV12-4
TGTGCCAGCTGGCTAGCGGGGACAGGTAATGAGCAGTTCTTC CASWLAGTGNEQFF few TRBJ2-1 . TRBV6-5
TGTGCCAGTAGTTATTGGGACAGCAATCAGCCCCAGCATTTT CASSYWDSNQPQHF . TRBJ1-5 . TRBV19
TGTGCCAGCAGTGAGGAAACCGAGAACACTGAAGCTTTCTTT CASSEETENTEAFF . TRBJ1-1 . TRBV6-1
TGTGCCAGCAGCCCCCGCGCCGTCCCGACAGGGGTCGCTGAAGCTTTCTTT CASSPRAVPTGVAEAFF . TRBJ1-1 TRBD1 TRBV11-2
TGTGCCAGCTCCGGACCAGGGGCCACTGAAGCTTTCTTT CASSGPGATEAFF . TRBJ1-1 . TRBV18
TGTGCCAGCAGCCTCAGGGACCCGGGGGAGCTGTTTTTT CASSLRDPGELFF . TRBJ2-2 . TRBV7-9
TGTGCCAGTAGTATCGGGGACAGGGTGAATAATTCACCCCTCCACTTT CASSIGDRVNNSPLHF . TRBJ1-6 TRBD1 TRBV19
TGTGCCAGCTCCCTACGGATGAACACCGGGGAGCTGTTTTTT CASSLRMNTGELFF once TRBJ2-2 . TRBV6-5
TGTGCCAGCAGCGCAGGGACAAGTTACTATGGCTACACCTTC CASSAGTSYYGYTF . TRBJ1-2 . TRBV7-2
TGTGCCATCAGTGATAGGGTAGTATCCGATGAGCAGTTCTTC CAISDRVVSDEQFF . TRBJ2-1 . TRBV10-3
TGTGCCAGCAGTTTATCCCTGGGAGTTGGAGCTTTCTTT CASSLSLGVGAFF few TRBJ1-1 . TRBV12-3/TRBV12-4
TGTGCCAGCAGCTTGACAGGGGGCGGTCAGCCCCAGCATTTT CASSLTGGGQPQHF once TRBJ1-5 TRBD1 TRBV9
TGCGCCAGCAGCTTGGAGGGGATTAACACCGGGGAGCTGTTTTTT CASSLEGINTGELFF . TRBJ2-2 . TRBV5-1
TGTGCTAGTGGTTTGAGAGGGCACGGCTACACCTTC CASGLRGHGYTF . TRBJ1-2 . TRBV12-5
TGTGCCAGCAGCAGTCCGGGCCCCGACCCGACTGAAGCTTTCTTT CASSSPGPDPTEAFF . TRBJ1-1 . TRBV11-2
TGCGCCAGCAGAGGAGGGGAAGATCAGCCCCAGCATTTT CASRGGEDQPQHF . TRBJ1-5 . TRBV5-1
TGTGCCAGCAAGGCGGGGGGGCTGTACAATGAGCAGTTCTTC CASKAGGLYNEQFF . TRBJ2-1 TRBD2 TRBV2
TGTGCCAGTAGACCCACCGGGACAGGGAATAGGCCCCAGCATTTT CASRPTGTGNRPQHF once TRBJ1-5 TRBD1 TRBV19
TGTGCCAGCAGCAAGGGACAGGACGAGCAGTACTTC CASSKGQDEQYF . TRBJ2-7 TRBD1 TRBV7-9
TGTGCCAGCAGCCTCACCCGGGGGGCAACTAATGAAAAACTGTTTTTT CASSLTRGATNEKLFF once TRBJ1-4 . TRBV4-2
TGTGCCAGCAGCCCGACAGGGAACTACGAGCAGTACTTC CASSPTGNYEQYF . TRBJ2-7 TRBD1 TRBV13
TGTGCCATCACCCGGGCAGGTGAAGCTTTCTTT CAITRAGEAFF . TRBJ1-1 . TRBV10-3
TGCAGTGCTAGAGAGATCGGGCCCCAGCATTTT CSAREIGPQHF . TRBJ1-5 . TRBV20-1
TGCGCCAGCAGCCAAGTTTCCCGCCAGGGAGCTTTCTTT CASSQVSRQGAFF . TRBJ1-1 . TRBV4-1
TGTGCCATCGGGGACTCACAGGGACTTGCAGACGAAAAACTGTTTTTT CAIGDSQGLADEKLFF once TRBJ1-4 . TRBV10-3
TGTGCCAGCAGTTACGGGACAGGGTATTCTAAAGCTTTCTTT CASSYGTGYSKAFF . TRBJ1-1 TRBD1 TRBV6-6
TGTGCCAGAAGCTTGGTACGGGTCTCCCCTACCGAGCAGTACTTC CARSLVRVSPTEQYF . TRBJ2-7 . TRBV5-3
TGTGCCAGCAGCCAGAGAGACGGTTATGGCTACACCTTC CASSQRDGYGYTF . TRBJ1-2 . TRBV3-1/TRBV3-2
TGTGCCAGCTCACTGGGGACTAGCGGGGGCCCCGGGGCCTACGAGCAGTACTTC CASSLGTSGGPGAYEQYF . TRBJ2-7 TRBD2 TRBV18
TGCAGTGCTAGTTCAACAGGGGTGTTCTATGGCTACACCTTC CSASSTGVFYGYTF . TRBJ1-2 TRBD1 TRBV20-1
TGTGCCAGTAGTATCGGATCGGGGGGCTATGGCTACACCTTC CASSIGSGGYGYTF . TRBJ1-2 . TRBV19
TGTGCCAGTAGTATCGGGACAGCCTATGGCTACACCTTC CASSIGTAYGYTF . TRBJ1-2 TRBD1 TRBV19
TGTGCCAGCAGTGAAGTACAGTCAAGAGGGCCCCAGCATTTT CASSEVQSRGPQHF . TRBJ1-5 . TRBV2
TGTGCCAGCTACCAACAGGCAAATAATGAAAAACTGTTTTTT CASYQQANNEKLFF once TRBJ1-4 . TRBV2
TGTGCCAGCAGCTTAGGTTCCATCGGGACAGCCTATGGCTACACCTTC CASSLGSIGTAYGYTF . TRBJ1-2 TRBD1 TRBV7-9
TGTGCCAGCAGCGCCGGACAGGGGGCGGCGGCTTTCTTT CASSAGQGAAAFF . TRBJ1-1 TRBD1 TRBV11-2
TGTGCCAGCAGCCCCGCAAAAGGACAGGGCTTGACCCAGTACTTC CASSPAKGQGLTQYF . TRBJ2-5 TRBD1 TRBV7-2
TGTGCCAGCAGCCCCGGGACAGTTAATTCACCCCTCCACTTT CASSPGTVNSPLHF . TRBJ1-6 TRBD1 TRBV3-1/TRBV3-2
TGTGCCAGCAGTTACTCGAGGGCGACCTTTGGGTATGGCTACACCTTC CASSYSRATFGYGYTF . TRBJ1-2 . TRBV6-5
TGTGCCAGTAGTATTGGGGGACTGAACACTGAAGCTTTCTTT CASSIGGLNTEAFF . TRBJ1-1 . TRBV19
TGTGCCAGCAGCTTGGGCCCTAGCTATGGCTACACCTTC CASSLGPSYGYTF few TRBJ1-2 . TRBV7-9
TGTGCCTGGAGTGGGGGGGACAGGGGCCAGAACACTGAAGCTTTCTTT CAWSGGDRGQNTEAFF . TRBJ1-1 TRBD1 TRBV30
TGTGCCAGTAGCGTACAGGGCTGGGACACTGAAGCTTTCTTT CASSVQGWDTEAFF . TRBJ1-1 . TRBV19
TGTGCCAGCAGCCGGACCGTAGAGGCCCAGCATTTT CASSRTVEAQHF . TRBJ1-5 . TRBV7-9
TGTGCCAGCAGCTTATCAGTTAGCGGGGGGCTCGATGAGCAGTTCTTC CASSLSVSGGLDEQFF . TRBJ2-1 TRBD2 TRBV7-6
TGCGCCAGCAGTGCGTGGGTACTTGGTGAAAAACTGTTTTTT CASSAWVLGEKLFF once TRBJ1-4 . TRBV10-2
TGTGCCAGCAGCTTGGGGCTAACTCGGGAAGGCGAAGAGACCCAGTACTTC CASSLGLTREGEETQYF few TRBJ2-5 . TRBV5-4
TGTGCCAGCAGTCTAGGGATGGGTGAAAAACTGTTTTTT CASSLGMGEKLFF . TRBJ1-4 . TRBV7-9
TGTGCCAGCAGTTTATTCCTGGACGGACTAAACAATGAGCAGTTCTTC CASSLFLDGLNNEQFF . TRBJ2-1 . TRBV27